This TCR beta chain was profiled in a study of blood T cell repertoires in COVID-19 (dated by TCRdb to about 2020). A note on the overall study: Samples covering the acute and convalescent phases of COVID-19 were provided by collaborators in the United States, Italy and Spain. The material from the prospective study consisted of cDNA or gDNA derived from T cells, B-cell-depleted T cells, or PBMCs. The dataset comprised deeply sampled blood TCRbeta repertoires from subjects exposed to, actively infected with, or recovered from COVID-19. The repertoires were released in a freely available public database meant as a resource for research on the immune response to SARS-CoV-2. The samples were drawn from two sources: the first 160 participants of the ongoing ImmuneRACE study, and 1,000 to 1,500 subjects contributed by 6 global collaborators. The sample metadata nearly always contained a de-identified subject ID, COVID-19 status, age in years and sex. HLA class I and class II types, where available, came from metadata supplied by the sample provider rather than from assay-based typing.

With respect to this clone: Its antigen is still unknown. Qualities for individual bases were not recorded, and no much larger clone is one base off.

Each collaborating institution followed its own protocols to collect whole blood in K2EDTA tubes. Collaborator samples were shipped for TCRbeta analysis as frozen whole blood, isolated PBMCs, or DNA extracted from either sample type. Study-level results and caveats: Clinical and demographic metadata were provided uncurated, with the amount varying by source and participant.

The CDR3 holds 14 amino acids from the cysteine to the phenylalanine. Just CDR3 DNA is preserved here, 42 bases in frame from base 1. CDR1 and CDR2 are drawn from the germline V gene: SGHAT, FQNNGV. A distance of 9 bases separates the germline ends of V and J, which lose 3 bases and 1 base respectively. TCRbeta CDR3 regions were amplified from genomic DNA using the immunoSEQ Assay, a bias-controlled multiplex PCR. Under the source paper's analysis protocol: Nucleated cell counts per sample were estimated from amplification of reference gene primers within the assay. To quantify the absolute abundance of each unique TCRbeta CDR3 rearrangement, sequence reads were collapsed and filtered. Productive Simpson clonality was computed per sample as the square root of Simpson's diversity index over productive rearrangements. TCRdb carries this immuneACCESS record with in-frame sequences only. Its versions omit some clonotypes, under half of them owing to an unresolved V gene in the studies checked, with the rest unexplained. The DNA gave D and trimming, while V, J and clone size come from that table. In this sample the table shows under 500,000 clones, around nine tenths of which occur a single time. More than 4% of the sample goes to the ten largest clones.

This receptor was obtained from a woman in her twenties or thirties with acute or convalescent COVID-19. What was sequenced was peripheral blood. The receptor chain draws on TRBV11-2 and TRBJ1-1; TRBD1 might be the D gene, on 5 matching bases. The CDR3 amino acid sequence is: CASSFQGWNTEAFF. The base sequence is TGTGCCAGCAGCTTCCAGGGCTGGAACACTGAAGCTTTCTTT.